This T cell receptor beta chain came from a study of breast tumors, draining lymph nodes, adjacent tissues (dated by TCRdb to about 2016). For the study in its entirety: TCR beta repertoires were compared across tumor, adjacent nontumor tissue and axillary lymph nodes obtained from breast cancer patients. The study aimed to assess the relationships and possible T-cell exchange between tumor, surrounding tissue and draining lymph node repertoires in human breast cancer.

Overall results and qualifications from the work: The data were considered consistent with the idea that most tumor T cells come from the lymph node and then expand in tumor tissue. Tumor and nontumor tissue repertoires were significantly more similar in luminal-like than in basal-like breast cancer. Tumors showed preferential V and J gene usage, and their T-cell repertoire diversity fell below that of lymph nodes yet above that of nontumor tissue. The conclusion that tumor T cells originate in lymph nodes was framed as consistent with a hypothesis rather than directly demonstrated.

The adjacent samples were made up of nontumor breast tissue that surrounded the tumor. This clonotype counts as medium-sized (0.01 to 0.1%). Its antigen is not yet known. Qualities for individual bases were not recorded, and no much larger clone is one base off. Instrument on record: Illumina HiSeq 2000. TCR beta chain libraries were generated by multiplex PCR amplification. The amplified TCR beta chain products were analyzed by high-throughput sequencing. Starting from the raw public reads, TCRdb applied fastp trimming at Q25, assembled clones with MiXCR and retained in-frame beta chains. Merged by CDR3 protein, the rows form single entries marked with the most common genes and DNA. For this sample there are about 22,000 distinct CDR3 sequences; about 64% appear just once. 15% to 20% of the sample comes from the top ten. Including the terminal cysteine and phenylalanine, the CDR3 comprises 13 residues. Just the 39-base CDR3 DNA is kept, in frame starting at base 1. For CDR1 and CDR2, the germline V gene lists SGDLS and YYNGEE. The V and J ends are trimmed by 0 bases and 7 bases, leaving 9 bases between them.

This TCR derives from a female donor with breast cancer. Some clones in this sample may be carry-over from other donors' samples. Source material: tumor-adjacent breast tissue. The chain employs TRBV9 and TRBJ2-3; the D gene could be either TRBD1 or TRBD2, each agreeing at 5 bases. For the CDR3, the sequence is CASSVGDRHTQYF. The nucleotides are TGTGCCAGCAGCGTAGGGGACCGTCATACGCAGTATTTT. The CDR3 plus the reference TRBV9 and TRBJ2-3 genes for the other parts give the full variable domain: DSGVTQTPKHLITATGQRVTLRCSPRSGDLSVYWYQQSLDQGLQFLIQYYNGEERAKGNILERFSAQQFPDLHSELNLSSLELGDSALYFCASSVGDRHTQYFGPGTRLTVL.